These T cell receptor beta chains were read from a single sample in a study of blood T cell repertoires in COVID-19. Profiled with immunoSEQ multiplex PCR; TCRdb holds only in-frame clones, not every one. The sample consists of 150,000 to 200,000 clones, approximately 82% of them appearing once. The sequenced material came from peripheral blood. The receptors were gathered from a woman aged 70-85 years who had recovered from COVID-19. Each CDR3 is given with its conserved first and last residue. Each record gives: J gene, CDR3 length, D gene, clone size, V gene, CDR3 protein, CDR3 DNA. The D gene is left open where the match is weak. Not all rows give a size; the values are once, few, many and, for expanded clones, a class.

>TRBJ1-2|15|-|-|TRBV6-6
CASSSGGANGYGYTF
TGTGCCAGCAGTTCGGGGGGCGCGAATGGGTATGGCTACACCTTC
>TRBJ2-5|15|TRBD2|-|TRBV11-2
CASSLEILGGETQYF
TGTGCCAGCAGCTTAGAGATTTTGGGGGGGGAGACCCAGTACTTC
>TRBJ2-7|14|TRBD1|-|TRBV7-2
CASTPTGGRYEQYF
TGTGCCAGCACCCCGACAGGGGGCCGGTACGAGCAGTACTTC
>TRBJ1-2|14|-|-|TRBV9
CASTPRGDNYGYTF
TGTGCCAGCACCCCCCGGGGGGACAACTATGGCTACACCTTC
>TRBJ2-7|15|TRBD2|-|TRBV11-2
CASSGLAENPYEQYF
TGTGCCAGTTCCGGACTAGCGGAAAACCCCTACGAGCAGTACTTC
>TRBJ2-1|14|-|-|TRBV4-3
CASSQDGPHNEQFF
TGCGCCAGCAGCCAAGATGGGCCCCATAATGAGCAGTTCTTC
>TRBJ1-2|15|TRBD1|-|TRBV9
CASSVAGQAYYGYTF
TGTGCCAGCAGCGTAGCAGGACAGGCATACTATGGCTACACCTTC
>TRBJ2-7|13|-|-|TRBV7-3
CASSARGDNEQYF
TGTGCCAGCAGCGCCAGGGGGGACAACGAGCAGTACTTC
>TRBJ2-1|15|TRBD2|-|TRBV6-5
CASTPPLAGANEQFF
TGTGCCAGCACCCCCCCCCTAGCGGGGGCTAATGAGCAGTTCTTC
>TRBJ2-2|14|-|-|TRBV6-5
CASSQNRDPGELFF
TGTGCCAGCAGCCAGAACAGGGATCCCGGGGAGCTGTTTTTT
>TRBJ2-5|14|-|-|TRBV7-6
CASSLGRRGETQYF
TGTGCCAGCAGCTTAGGCAGGCGAGGGGAGACCCAGTACTTC
>TRBJ2-2|16|TRBD2|-|TRBV7-9
CASSLSGGPWAGEPFF
TGTGCCAGCAGCCTTAGCGGGGGACCATGGGCCGGGGAGCCGTTTTTT
>TRBJ2-5|15|TRBD2|-|TRBV5-1
CASSLVLAGEETQYF
TGCGCCAGCAGCTTGGTGCTAGCGGGGGAAGAGACCCAGTACTTC
>TRBJ1-2|16|-|-|TRBV3-1/TRBV3-2
CASSQGGGSLGAGYTF
TGTGCCAGCAGCCAAGGGGGGGGATCGCTTGGGGCTGGCTACACCTTC
>TRBJ2-7|13|-|-|TRBV30
CAWSPQPHNEQYF
TGTGCCTGGAGTCCACAGCCGCACAACGAGCAGTACTTC
>TRBJ2-2|15|TRBD2|-|TRBV29-1
CSVLGLAGRTGELFF
TGCAGCGTTCTGGGACTAGCGGGACGCACCGGGGAGCTGTTTTTT
>TRBJ2-1|15|TRBD2|-|TRBV6-4
CASSATSGGNNEQFF
TGTGCCAGCAGTGCCACTAGCGGGGGTAACAATGAGCAGTTCTTC
>TRBJ1-2|14|-|-|TRBV4-1
CASSQGWADYGYTF
TGCGCCAGCAGCCAAGGCTGGGCAGACTATGGCTACACCTTC
>TRBJ1-2|17|TRBD1|-|TRBV4-1
CASSQPRTGGGRGGYTF
TGCGCCAGCAGCCAGCCCCGGACAGGGGGCGGGCGGGGTGGCTACACCTTC
>TRBJ1-2|15|-|once|TRBV5-1
CASSLAPQGSYGYTF
TGCGCCAGCAGCTTGGCCCCCCAGGGGTCCTATGGCTACACCTTC
>TRBJ1-1|15|TRBD1|-|TRBV7-3
CASSAYRGSGTEAFF
TGTGCCAGCAGCGCGTACAGGGGGAGTGGCACTGAAGCTTTCTTT
>TRBJ1-1|12|-|-|TRBV12-3/TRBV12-4
CASTHGRGEAFF
TGTGCCAGCACCCACGGCAGAGGTGAAGCTTTCTTT
>TRBJ2-1|15|-|-|TRBV15
CATSREGDSYNEQFF
TGTGCCACCAGCAGAGAAGGGGATTCCTACAATGAGCAGTTCTTC
>TRBJ2-7|13|TRBD2|-|TRBV29-1
CSVGGDGTYEQYF
TGCAGCGTGGGGGGGGACGGCACCTACGAGCAGTACTTC
>TRBJ2-2|13|-|-|TRBV19
CASRTGRTGELFF
TGTGCCAGTAGGACAGGACGGACCGGGGAGCTGTTTTTT
>TRBJ1-4|13|-|-|TRBV30
CAWSGGGNEKLFF
TGTGCCTGGAGTGGGGGGGGTAATGAAAAACTGTTTTTT
>TRBJ2-3|12|TRBD1|few|TRBV29-1
CSGGDREATQYF
TGCAGCGGCGGGGACAGGGAAGCTACGCAGTATTTT
>TRBJ1-6|16|-|-|TRBV19
CASSTPIGGRNSPLHF
TGTGCCAGTAGTACACCGATTGGAGGGCGGAATTCACCCCTCCACTTT
>TRBJ1-2|16|-|-|TRBV2
CASSDPARDYNYGYTF
TGTGCCAGCAGTGACCCCGCCCGGGATTATAACTATGGCTACACCTTC
>TRBJ2-5|15|TRBD2|-|TRBV5-4
CASSLVGGAQETQYF
TGTGCCAGCAGCTTGGTCGGGGGGGCCCAAGAGACCCAGTACTTC
>TRBJ1-5|14|-|few|TRBV7-9
CASSLDRGDQPQHF
TGTGCCAGCAGCTTAGATAGAGGCGATCAGCCCCAGCATTTT